What follows are 22 T cell receptor beta chains derived from one specimen sequenced in a study of patients and donors after allogeneic stem cell transplantation. TCRdb ran MiXCR on the RT-PCR reads and lists one entry per CDR3 protein. The sample holds 390,000 or so distinct CDR3 sequences, roughly 17% seen once. The sequenced sample consisted of blood, either unsorted or a sorted T cell fraction (not recorded which). These receptors all come from a human donor who was either an allogeneic HSCT recipient or a stem cell or donor lymphocyte infusion donor (not recorded which). It is not recorded whose cells these are; they may come from a transplant donor.

This clonotype was picked up many times. This chain links TRBV4-2 with TRBJ2-3, with D possibly being TRBD1 (5 bases). The V gene lost 0 bases and the J gene lost 6 bases, with 10 bases spanning the gap. The CDR3 has 14 amino acids. From germline, CDR1 is LGHNA and CDR2 YNFKEQ. CDR3 DNA: TGTGCCAGCAGCCAAGAGGGGCGAGCGGATACGCAGTATTTT. Protein product: CASSQEGRADTQYF.

The CDR3 here is CASERRASSGNTIYF. The CDR3 bases are TGTGCCAGCGAGCGGAGGGCCAGCTCTGGAAACACCATATATTTT. The V and J genes are TRBV6-1 and TRBJ1-3, with D unclear. The CDR3 covers 15 residues. Trimming took off 8 bases at V and 0 bases at J, with 14 bases between the two ends. In germline, CDR1 is MNHNS, CDR2 SASEGT.

This clonotype was observed a handful of times. This chain uses TRBV3-1 with TRBJ1-1, with D perhaps matching TRBD1 (5 bases). Germline CDR1 is LGHDT and CDR2 is YNNKEL (reference sequence). Trimming took off 5 bases at V and 1 base at J, with 11 bases between the two ends. CDR3 length: 14 residues. CDR3 nucleotides: TGTGCCAGCAGCAGCGACAGACGGAACACTGAAGCTTTCTTT. This codes for CASSSDRRNTEAFF.

This clonotype occurred many times. The chain uses TRBV12-3 or TRBV12-4 and TRBJ2-1, with unresolved D. V was cut by 6 bases and J by 4 bases, with 7 bases left in between. There are 12 residues in the CDR3. CDR3 in amino acids: CASSPEYNEQFF. CDR3 sequence (DNA): TGTGCCAGCAGCCCAGAATACAATGAGCAGTTCTTC.

CDR3 bases: TGCGCCAGCAGCTCTCCTGGTGGGGCCGTGGGCACAGATACGCAGTATTTT. This gives the protein CASSSPGGAVGTDTQYF. The genes are TRBV5-1 and TRBJ2-3, with D perhaps matching TRBD1 (5 bases). Germline V gives CDR1 SGHRS, CDR2 YFSETQ. The V and J ends lost 3 bases and 1 base respectively, with 18 bases between them. There are 17 residues in the CDR3.

This sequence joins TRBV7-3 and TRBJ1-2; 8 bases line up with TRBD1. There are 14 residues in the CDR3. Looked up from germline, CDR1 is SGHTA and CDR2 is FQGTGA. With V trimmed by 5 bases and J by 7 bases, 9 bases remained unmatched. The CDR3 here is CASSTDRGPAGYTF. The CDR3 region has the DNA TGTGCCAGCAGCACCGACAGGGGACCAGCTGGCTACACCTTC.

This rearrangement joins TRBV27 to TRBJ1-6; 8 nucleotides agree with TRBD1. Germline V lookup: CDR1 MNHEY, CDR2 SMNVEV (reference sequence). The V segment lost 10 bases and the J segment 7 bases; nucleotides outside the gene matches: 18. This CDR3 region has 17 residues. CDR3 residues: CATRDRLLTGRNSPLHF. CDR3 nucleotides: TGTGCCACCCGGGACAGGCTTTTGACTGGAAGAAATTCACCCCTCCACTTT.

This sequence joins TRBV10-3 and TRBJ1-2; 9 nucleotides agree with TRBD1. Germline V gene sequence: CDR1 ENHRY, CDR2 SYGVKD. V gave up 6 bases and J gave up 7 bases; unmatched junction bases: 6. This CDR3 is built from 13 residues. The CDR3 nucleotides are TGTGCCATCAGCGAAGACAGGGGGGTTGGCTACACCTTC. Residues: CAISEDRGVGYTF.

This clonotype has only a few counts. The chain couples TRBV7-9 to TRBJ2-3; 7 bases fit TRBD1. Germline trimming cut 5 bases from V and 4 bases from J; bases unmatched to any gene: 6. Germline-derived CDR1 and CDR2 are SEHNR and FQNEAQ (reference sequence). CDR3 length equals 14 residues. The CDR3 is CASSARQGADTQYF. For the CDR3, the DNA is TGTGCCAGCAGCGCCCGACAGGGTGCAGATACGCAGTATTTT.

The chain combines TRBV12-3 or TRBV12-4 with TRBJ2-1, with unresolved D. The V end was cut by 1 base, the J end by 7 bases, with 17 bases between. This CDR3 is built from 16 residues. The CDR3 here is CASSLVSWAEKNEQFF. Written as DNA, the CDR3 is TGTGCCAGCAGTTTAGTTTCCTGGGCAGAGAAGAATGAGCAGTTCTTC.

V usage is TRBV28 and J usage is TRBJ1-6; 8 positions match TRBD1. V dropped 6 bases and J dropped 11; count of bases not matched to a gene: 9. Germline assignment: CDR1 MDHEN and CDR2 SYDVKM. This CDR3 region has 14 residues. Here the CDR3 reads CASRLRTGSPPLHF. The CDR3 region has the DNA TGTGCCAGCAGACTCAGGACAGGGTCGCCACCCCTCCACTTT. The variable domain in full, completed from reference TRBV28 and TRBJ1-6, reads DVKVTQSSRYLVKRTGEKVFLECVQDMDHENMFWYRQDPGLGLRLIYFSYDVKMKEKGDIPEGYSVSREKKERFSLILESASTNQTSMYLCASRLRTGSPPLHFGNGTRLTVT.

V gene TRBV11-2 combines with J gene TRBJ2-3; unclear D gene. The germline CDR1 and CDR2 sequences are SGHAT and FQNNGV. This CDR3 contains 13 residues. The V gene lost 3 bases and the J gene lost 2 bases, with 6 bases spanning the gap. The CDR3 DNA follows: TGTGCCAGCAGCTTGCAGACCACAGATACGCAGTATTTT. Translated, it gives CASSLQTTDTQYF.

The chain is built from TRBV6-1 and TRBJ2-1; TRBD2 agrees at 13 bases. J gave up 6 bases and V 6 bases, and 8 bases lay outside the gene matches. Germline values: CDR1 MNHNS, CDR2 SASEGT. The CDR3 spans 16 residues. CDR3 nucleotides: TGTGCCAGCAGATTACCGGGACTAGCGGGATCCAATGAGCAGTTCTTC. It codes for CASRLPGLAGSNEQFF.

This clonotype occurred a few times. This chain uses TRBV5-5 with TRBJ2-3; D is possibly TRBD1 or TRBD2 (5 bases each). This CDR3 has 16 amino acids. CDR1 and CDR2 (germline): SGHKS, YYEKEE (reference sequence). Trimming shortened V by 4 bases and J by 2 bases, and 17 bases separated the two germline ends. CDR3 sequence (DNA): TGTGCCAGCAGCCTGCAGGGAGTGGGACCCACAGATACGCAGTATTTT. Translating it yields CASSLQGVGPTDTQYF.

The chain links TRBV30 to TRBJ2-7; D remains unclear. The CDR3 extends over 14 amino acids. The V and J ends lost 0 bases and 2 bases respectively, with 11 bases between them. Germline-derived CDR1 and CDR2 are GTSNPN and SVGIG (reference sequence). CDR3: CAWSVLLFTYEQYF. The CDR3 coding sequence is TGTGCCTGGAGTGTCTTGCTATTTACCTACGAGCAGTACTTC. Combining the CDR3 with reference TRBV30 and TRBJ2-7 gives the whole variable domain SQTIHQWPATLVQPVGSPLSLECTVEGTSNPNLYWYRQAAGRGLQLLFYSVGIGQISSEVPQNLSASRPQDRQFILSSKKLLLSDSGFYLCAWSVLLFTYEQYFGPGTRLTVT.

The table lists this clonotype with a count of one. This chain uses TRBV18 with TRBJ1-3; TRBD1 is a possible D gene (6 bases). The CDR3 spans 15 residues. V lost 3 bases and J lost 3, with 12 bases in between. Germline V gene data show CDR1 as KGHSH and CDR2 as LQKENI. The CDR3 DNA follows: TGTGCCAGCTCACCCGACAGGAGGAATGGAAACACCATATATTTT. Translating gives CASSPDRRNGNTIYF.

The chain joins TRBV27 to TRBJ1-1, with D perhaps matching TRBD1 (5 bases). This CDR3 spans 16 amino acids. V was trimmed by 3 bases and J by 1 base, leaving 15 bases between them. Germline loops: CDR1 MNHEY, CDR2 SMNVEV (reference sequence). This chain's CDR3 is CASSLRQGAPNTEAFF. The CDR3, as DNA: TGTGCCAGCAGTTTGAGACAAGGGGCCCCGAACACTGAAGCTTTCTTT.

This clonotype was counted at least ten times. V usage is TRBV29-1 and J usage is TRBJ1-2; D gene unclear. The germline V gene encodes CDR1 SQVTM and CDR2 ANQGSEA. Trimming stripped 3 bases from V and 0 bases from J, with 11 bases between. The CDR3 runs 14 residues. CDR3 residues: CSVDVRGANYGYTF. As DNA, the CDR3 is TGCAGCGTTGATGTTCGGGGAGCTAACTATGGCTACACCTTC.

The chain couples TRBV12-3 or TRBV12-4 to TRBJ1-1; TRBD1 might be the D (5 bases). V lost 1 base and J lost 4, with 16 bases in between. This CDR3 spans 16 amino acids. The CDR3: CASSLGPKGLGTEAFF. The CDR3 nucleotides read TGTGCCAGCAGTTTAGGACCGAAGGGACTTGGCACTGAAGCTTTCTTT.

This sequence joins TRBV6-5 and TRBJ2-4, with TRBD2 identical over 7 bases. The J segment lost 7 bases and the V segment lost 2 bases, leaving 8 bases of the junction unmatched. Germline CDR1 reads MNHEY; CDR2 reads SVGAGI. This CDR3 has 15 residues. Here the CDR3 reads CASSYGRNGRNIQYF. CDR3 nucleotides: TGTGCCAGCAGTTACGGGCGGAACGGGAGGAACATTCAGTACTTC.

This clonotype showed up just a few times. The V call is TRBV21-1, the J call TRBJ2-1; TRBD1 is the table's D call, not checked against the DNA. TRBV21-1 corresponds to a pseudogene. The CDR3 extends over 15 amino acids. The CDR3, as DNA: TGTGCCAGCAGCAAATGGGCAGGGGGAGGCAATGAGCAGTTCTTC. This codes for CASSKWAGGGNEQFF.

Only a few counts were recorded for this clonotype. The chain couples TRBV3-1 to TRBJ2-1; D gene ambiguous. V lost 1 base to trimming and J lost 0 bases, with 7 bases between them. CDR3 length: 15 residues. Germline loops: CDR1 LGHDT, CDR2 YNNKEL (reference sequence). CDR3 coding DNA: TGTGCCAGCAGCCAAGTACAGCCCTCCTACAATGAGCAGTTCTTC. It yields the protein CASSQVQPSYNEQFF.